This T cell receptor beta chain was profiled in a study of blood T cell repertoires in COVID-19. Germline-derived CDR1 and CDR2 are LGHNA and YSLEER. Trimming pared 1 base from V and 7 bases from J, leaving 13 bases between. The CDR3 runs to 15 residues. Some clones are missing from TCRdb's copy, which holds only in-frame ones; the method was immunoSEQ multiplex PCR. Altogether about 87,000 clones are present, around 84% being singletons, with the ten largest covering less than 6.5%. This chain uses TRBV4-3 with TRBJ1-4; D perhaps matches TRBD1 (5 bases). The sequenced sample consisted of peripheral blood. This receptor was taken from a man aged 40-55 years with acute or convalescent COVID-19. The CDR3 coding sequence is TGCGCCAGCAGCCAAGGGCAAGGGGTGGGTGAAAAACTGTTTTTT. Its translation: CASSQGQGVGEKLFF.